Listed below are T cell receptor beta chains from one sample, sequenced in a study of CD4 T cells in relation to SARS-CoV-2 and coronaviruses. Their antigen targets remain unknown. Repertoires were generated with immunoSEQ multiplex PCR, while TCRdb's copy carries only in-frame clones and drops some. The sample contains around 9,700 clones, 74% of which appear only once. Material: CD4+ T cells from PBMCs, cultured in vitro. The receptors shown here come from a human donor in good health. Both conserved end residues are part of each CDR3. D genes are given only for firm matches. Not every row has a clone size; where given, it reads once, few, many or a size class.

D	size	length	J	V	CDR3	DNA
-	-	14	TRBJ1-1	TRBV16	CASSSNSGRTEAFF	TGTGCCAGCAGCTCCAATTCGGGGCGGACTGAAGCTTTCTTT
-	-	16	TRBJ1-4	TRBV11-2	CASSLRGVATNEKLFF	TGTGCCAGCAGCCTCCGTGGGGTAGCAACTAATGAAAAACTGTTTTTT
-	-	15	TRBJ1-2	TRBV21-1	CASVKGKKGACGYTF	TGTGCCAGCGTCAAAGGCAAAAAGGGGGCTTGTGGCTACACCTTC
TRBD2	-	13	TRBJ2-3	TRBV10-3	CAVGTSGTDTQYF	TGTGCCGTAGGGACTAGCGGAACAGATACGCAGTATTTT
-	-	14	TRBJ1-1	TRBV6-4	CASSVSWGDTEAFF	TGTGCCAGCAGTGTCTCGTGGGGGGACACTGAAGCTTTCTTT
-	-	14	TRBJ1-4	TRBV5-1	CASRQATTNEKLFF	TGCGCCAGCCGACAGGCGACAACTAATGAAAAACTGTTTTTT
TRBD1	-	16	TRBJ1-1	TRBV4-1	CASSHALNRGNTEAFF	TGCGCCAGCAGCCATGCCCTAAACAGGGGAAACACTGAAGCTTTCTTT
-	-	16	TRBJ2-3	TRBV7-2	CASSPAVRAFTDTQYF	TGTGCCAGCAGCCCGGCGGTGCGGGCCTTCACAGATACGCAGTATTTT
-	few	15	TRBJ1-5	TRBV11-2	CASSLGGGLGQPQHF	TGTGCCAGCAGCTTGGGGGGCGGCCTGGGGCAGCCCCAGCATTTT
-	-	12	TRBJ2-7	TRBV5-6	CASSFLTSEQYF	TGTGCCAGCAGCTTCCTCACGTCCGAGCAGTACTTC
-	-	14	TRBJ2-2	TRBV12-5	CASGLITNTGELFF	TGTGCTAGTGGTTTGATAACGAACACCGGGGAGCTGTTTTTT
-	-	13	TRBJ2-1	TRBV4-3	CASSPGSYNEQFF	TGCGCCAGCAGCCCGGGCTCCTACAATGAGCAGTTCTTC
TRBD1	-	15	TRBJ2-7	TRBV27	CASSSFGTGGGEQYF	TGTGCCAGCAGTTCGTTTGGGACAGGGGGAGGCGAGCAGTACTTC
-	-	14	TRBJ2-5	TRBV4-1	CASSQEPGRETQYF	TGCGCCAGCAGCCAAGAACCGGGGCGGGAGACCCAGTACTTC
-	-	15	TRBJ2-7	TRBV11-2	CASTRGGVSSYEQYF	TGTGCCAGCACCAGGGGCGGGGTTAGCTCCTACGAGCAGTACTTC
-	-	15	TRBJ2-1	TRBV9	CASSGNGESYNEQFF	TGTGCCAGCAGCGGAAACGGAGAATCCTACAATGAGCAGTTCTTC
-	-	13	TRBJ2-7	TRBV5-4	CASRPGPSYEQYF	TGTGCCAGCAGACCGGGGCCCTCCTACGAGCAGTACTTC
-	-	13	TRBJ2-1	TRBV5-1	CASSSSRDLKQFF	TGCGCCAGCAGCTCATCTCGGGACTTAAAGCAGTTCTTC
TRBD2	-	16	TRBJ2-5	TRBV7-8	CASSLVGTSGQETQYF	TGTGCCAGCAGCTTAGTAGGGACTAGCGGACAAGAGACCCAGTACTTC
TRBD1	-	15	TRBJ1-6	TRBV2	CASSDGGTGSVPLHF	TGTGCCAGCAGTGATGGGGGGACAGGGAGTGTACCCCTCCACTTT
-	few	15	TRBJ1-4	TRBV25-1	CASSPIQGRDEKLFF	TGTGCCAGCAGCCCCATACAGGGACGGGACGAAAAACTGTTTTTT
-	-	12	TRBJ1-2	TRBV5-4	CASRHSNYGYTF	TGTGCATCCCGGCATTCCAACTATGGCTACACCTTC
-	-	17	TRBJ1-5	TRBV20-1	CSASVAGTPASNQPQHF	TGCAGTGCTAGTGTTGCCGGTACGCCGGCGAGCAATCAGCCCCAGCATTTT
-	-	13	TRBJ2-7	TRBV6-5	CASSYPGRTEVHF	TGTGCCAGCAGTTACCCGGGACGCACCGAGGTGCACTTC
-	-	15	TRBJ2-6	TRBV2	CAPPSQTPGANVLTF	TGTGCCCCCCCGAGTCAGACTCCTGGGGCCAACGTCCTGACTTTC
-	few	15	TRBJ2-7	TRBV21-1	CASSKAQGSSYEQYF	TGTGCCAGCAGCAAAGCGCAGGGCAGCTCCTACGAGCAGTACTTC
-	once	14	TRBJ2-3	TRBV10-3	CAVSGGFSTDTQYF	TGTGCCGTTTCCGGTGGGTTTAGCACAGATACGCAGTATTTT
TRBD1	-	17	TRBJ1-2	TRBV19	CASSIGNRGASVPGYTF	TGTGCCAGTAGTATTGGTAACAGGGGGGCCTCCGTGCCGGGCTACACCTTC
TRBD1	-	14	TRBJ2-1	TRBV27	CASSWTGGLNEQFF	TGTGCCAGCAGTTGGACAGGGGGCTTGAATGAGCAGTTCTTC
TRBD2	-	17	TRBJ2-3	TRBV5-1	CASSLVLAGGPGDTQYF	TGCGCCAGCAGCTTGGTCCTAGCGGGAGGGCCAGGAGATACGCAGTATTTT
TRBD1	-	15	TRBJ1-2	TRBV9	CASSPVGTGNRGYTF	TGTGCCAGCAGCCCGGTAGGGACAGGGAATCGTGGCTACACCTTC
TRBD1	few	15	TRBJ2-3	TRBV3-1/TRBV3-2	CASSQGQGGTDTQYF	TGTGCCAGCAGCCAGGGACAGGGGGGCACAGATACGCAGTATTTT
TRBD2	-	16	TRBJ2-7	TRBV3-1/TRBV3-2	CASSRDSGTSAYEQYF	TGTGCCAGCAGCCGAGATTCCGGGACTAGCGCCTACGAGCAGTACTTC
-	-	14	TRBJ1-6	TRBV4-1	CASSQDRVVSPLHF	TGCGCCAGCAGCCAAGACAGGGTAGTTTCACCCCTCCACTTT
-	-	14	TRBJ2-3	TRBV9	CASSVSYWTDTQYF	TGTGCCAGCAGCGTAAGCTACTGGACAGATACGCAGTATTTT
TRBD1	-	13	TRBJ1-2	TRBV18	CASSPPGQGIYTF	TGTGCCAGCTCACCGCCCGGACAGGGAATTTACACCTTC
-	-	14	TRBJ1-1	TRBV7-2	CASSFSRQNTEAFF	TGTGCCAGCAGCTTTAGCAGGCAGAACACTGAAGCTTTCTTT
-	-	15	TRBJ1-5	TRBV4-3	CASSQDGLGNQPQHF	TGCGCCAGCAGCCAGGACGGACTGGGCAATCAGCCCCAGCATTTT
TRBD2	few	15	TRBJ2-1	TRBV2	CASSARTGGGNEQFF	TGTGCCAGCAGTGCCAGGACGGGGGGGGGCAATGAGCAGTTCTTC
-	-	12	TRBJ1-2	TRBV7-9	CASSSGLRGYTF	TGTGCCAGCAGCTCAGGGTTGCGGGGCTACACCTTC
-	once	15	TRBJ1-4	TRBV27	CASSLMAATNEKLFF	TGTGCCAGCAGTTTAATGGCAGCAACTAATGAAAAACTGTTTTTT
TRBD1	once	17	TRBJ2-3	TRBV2	CASSAKGASTSTDTQYF	TGTGCCAGCAGCGCTAAGGGGGCTAGCACCAGCACAGATACGCAGTATTTT
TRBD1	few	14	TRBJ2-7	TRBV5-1	CASSSGQGWDEQYF	TGCGCCAGCAGCTCTGGACAGGGGTGGGACGAGCAGTACTTC
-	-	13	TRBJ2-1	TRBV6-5	CASSYSFHPPQFF	TGTGCCAGCAGTTACTCCTTCCACCCGCCACAGTTCTTC
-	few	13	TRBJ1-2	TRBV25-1	CASSPTGIHGYTF	TGTGCCAGCAGTCCTACAGGGATCCATGGCTACACCTTC
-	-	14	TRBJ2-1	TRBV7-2	CASSVGQNYNEQFF	TGTGCCAGCAGCGTGGGGCAGAACTACAATGAGCAGTTCTTC
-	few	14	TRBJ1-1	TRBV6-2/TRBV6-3	CASSYSPRSPEAFF	TGTGCCAGCAGTTACTCTCCCCGGAGCCCTGAAGCTTTCTTT